This T cell receptor beta chain was profiled in a study of cytomegalovirus exposure and HLA in healthy donors. Looking at the study overall: Early release data held about 92 million unique TCRs from HLA-typed donors. Genotyping of roughly 400 donors showed that 80% to 90% belonged to the Caucasian-associated ancestry cluster. The study, taken as a whole, reports: HLA alleles were associated with 15,000 to 20,000 TCR beta sequences in a later analysis at 0.05 false discovery rate. Overall, roughly 160 TCR beta chains were annotated as cytomegalovirus-associated.

The CDR3 is 11 residues long. Per the germline V gene, CDR1 is SQVTM and CDR2 is ANQGSEA. Trimming stripped 5 bases from V and 5 bases from J, with 7 bases between. Comments on this clone: As yet, its antigen is unknown.

PCR used 60 Vbeta primers and 13 Jbeta primers. Profiled with immunoSEQ multiplex PCR; TCRdb holds only in-frame clones, not every one. Recorded for this sample: 75,000 to 95,000 clones. The sequenced sample was PBMCs. The chain couples TRBV29-1 to TRBJ2-1; D call uncertain. The origin of this receptor is a man aged 30-40 years in good health and CMV-seronegative. CDR3 sequence reads: CSVRRNNEQFF. CDR3 bases: TGCAGCGTTCGCAGGAACAATGAGCAGTTCTTC.